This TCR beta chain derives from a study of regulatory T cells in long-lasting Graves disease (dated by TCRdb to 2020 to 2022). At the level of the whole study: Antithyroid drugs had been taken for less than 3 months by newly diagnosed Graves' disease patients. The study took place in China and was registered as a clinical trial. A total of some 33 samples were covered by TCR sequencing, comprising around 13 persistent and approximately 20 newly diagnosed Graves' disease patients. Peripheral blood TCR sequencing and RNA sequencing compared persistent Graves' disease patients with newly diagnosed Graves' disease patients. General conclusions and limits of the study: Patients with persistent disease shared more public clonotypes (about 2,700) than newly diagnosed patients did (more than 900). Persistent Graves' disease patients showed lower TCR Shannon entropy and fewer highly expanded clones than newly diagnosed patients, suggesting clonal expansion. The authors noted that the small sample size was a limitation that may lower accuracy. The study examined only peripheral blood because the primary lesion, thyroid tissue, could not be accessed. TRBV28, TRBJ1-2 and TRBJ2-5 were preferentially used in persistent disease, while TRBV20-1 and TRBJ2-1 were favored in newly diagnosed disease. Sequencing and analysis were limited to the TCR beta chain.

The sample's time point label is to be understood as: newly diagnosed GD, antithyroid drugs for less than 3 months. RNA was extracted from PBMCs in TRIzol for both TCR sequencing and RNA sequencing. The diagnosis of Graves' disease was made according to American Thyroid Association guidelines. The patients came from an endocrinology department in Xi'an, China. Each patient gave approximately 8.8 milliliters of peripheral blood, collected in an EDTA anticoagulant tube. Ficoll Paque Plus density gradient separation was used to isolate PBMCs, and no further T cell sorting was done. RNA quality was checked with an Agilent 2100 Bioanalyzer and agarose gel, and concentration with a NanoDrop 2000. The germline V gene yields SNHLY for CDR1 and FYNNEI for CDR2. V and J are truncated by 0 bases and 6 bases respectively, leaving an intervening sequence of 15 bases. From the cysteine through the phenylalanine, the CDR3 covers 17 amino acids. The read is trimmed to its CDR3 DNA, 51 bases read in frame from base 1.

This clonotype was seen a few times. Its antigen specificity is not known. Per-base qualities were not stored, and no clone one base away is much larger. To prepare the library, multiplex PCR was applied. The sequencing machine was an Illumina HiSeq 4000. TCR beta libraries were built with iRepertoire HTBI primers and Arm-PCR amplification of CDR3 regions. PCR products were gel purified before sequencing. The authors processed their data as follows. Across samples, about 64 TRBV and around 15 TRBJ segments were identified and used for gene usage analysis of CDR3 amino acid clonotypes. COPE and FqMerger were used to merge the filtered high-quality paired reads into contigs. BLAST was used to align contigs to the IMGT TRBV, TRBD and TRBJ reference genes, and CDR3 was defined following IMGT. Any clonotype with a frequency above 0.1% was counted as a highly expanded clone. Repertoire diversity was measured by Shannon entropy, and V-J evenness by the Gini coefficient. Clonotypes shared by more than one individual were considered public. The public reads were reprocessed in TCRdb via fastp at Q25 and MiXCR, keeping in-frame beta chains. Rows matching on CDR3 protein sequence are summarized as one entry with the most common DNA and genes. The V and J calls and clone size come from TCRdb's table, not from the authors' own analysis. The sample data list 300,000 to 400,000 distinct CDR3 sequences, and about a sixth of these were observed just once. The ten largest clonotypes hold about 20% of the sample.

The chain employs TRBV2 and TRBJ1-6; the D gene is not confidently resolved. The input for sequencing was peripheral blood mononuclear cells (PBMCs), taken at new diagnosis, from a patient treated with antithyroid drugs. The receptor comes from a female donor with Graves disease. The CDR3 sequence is CASSEALREPINSPLHF. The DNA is TGTGCCAGCAGTGAAGCGCTTCGAGAACCAATTAATTCACCCCTCCACTTT.